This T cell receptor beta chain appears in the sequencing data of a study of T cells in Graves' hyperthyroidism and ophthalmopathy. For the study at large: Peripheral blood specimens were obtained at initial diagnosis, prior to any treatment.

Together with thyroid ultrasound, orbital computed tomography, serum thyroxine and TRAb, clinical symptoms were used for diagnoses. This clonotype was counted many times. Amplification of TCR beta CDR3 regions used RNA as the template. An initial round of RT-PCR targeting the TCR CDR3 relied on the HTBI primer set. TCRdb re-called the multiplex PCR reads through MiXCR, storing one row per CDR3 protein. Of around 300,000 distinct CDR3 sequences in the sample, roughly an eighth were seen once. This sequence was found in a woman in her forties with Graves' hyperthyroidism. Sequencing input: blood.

CDR3 nucleotides: TGTGCCAGCAGCTTCGGGACTAGCGGGAGTCTTCTCTACTACGAGCAGTACTTC. Residues: CASSFGTSGSLLYYEQYF. The chain joins TRBV7-2 to TRBJ2-7; 14 nucleotides line up with TRBD2. The CDR3 has 18 residues. The V gene end was trimmed by 3 bases and the J gene end by 3 bases; junction bases not matched to a gene: 10. The germline V gene encodes CDR1 SGHTA and CDR2 FQGNSA. Full variable domain (remainder filled in from reference TRBV7-2 and TRBJ2-7): GAGVSQSPSNKVTEKGKDVELRCDPISGHTALYWYRQSLGQGLEFLIYFQGNSAPDKSGLPSDRFSAERTGGSVSTLTIQRTQQEDSAVYLCASSFGTSGSLLYYEQYFGPGTRLTVT.